This is a list of T cell receptor beta chains from one sample in a study of response to subunit inactivated influenza vaccine. TCRdb reanalysed the RT-PCR reads using MiXCR and keeps one entry per CDR3 protein. The sample lists 500,000 to 550,000 distinct CDR3 sequences, roughly 25% occurring once. Another study also made use of these data, one on T cells expressing NK-cell markers.

This specimen was CD4+ T cells sorted from PBMCs, taken about 13 days after vaccination. These TCRs come from a man aged 50 or older who received an inactivated influenza vaccine. CDR3s include the opening cysteine and the closing phenylalanine or tryptophan. D genes are given only for firm matches. Size values are once, few and many counts, or a class for expanded clones, and some rows have none.

V: TRBV28
size: few
J: TRBJ2-7
D: NA
length: 17
DNA: TGTGCCAGCAGCCCAGGGGGAGGGGGGGCTTACGGCTACGAGCAGTACTTC
CDR3: CASSPGGGGAYGYEQYF

V: TRBV20-1
size: few
J: TRBJ1-2
D: NA
length: 13
DNA: TGCAGTGCTAGAGAGGACAGAAACTATGGCTACACCTTC
CDR3: CSAREDRNYGYTF

V: TRBV6-2/TRBV6-3
size: few
J: TRBJ2-1
D: NA
length: 13
DNA: TGTGCCAGCAGTTGGGGGACTTGGGATGAGCAGTTCTTC
CDR3: CASSWGTWDEQFF

V: TRBV7-2
size: few
J: TRBJ2-7
D: TRBD2
length: 14
DNA: TGTGCCAGCAGCCCAGGGACTAGGAAGAACGAGCAGTACTTC
CDR3: CASSPGTRKNEQYF

V: TRBV11-1
size: NA
J: TRBJ2-7
D: NA
length: 13
DNA: TGTGCCAGCAGCTTGCATTCTACCTACGAGCAGTACTTC
CDR3: CASSLHSTYEQYF

V: TRBV7-2
size: many
J: TRBJ2-3
D: TRBD1
length: 13
DNA: TGTGCCAGCAGCTTTACAGGGGTGGATACGCAGTATTTT
CDR3: CASSFTGVDTQYF

V: TRBV25-1
size: NA
J: TRBJ2-2
D: TRBD2
length: 16
DNA: TGTGCCAGCAGCCCGGGGAGCGGGAGGGTCACCGGGGAGCTGTTTTTT
CDR3: CASSPGSGRVTGELFF

V: TRBV3-1
size: few
J: TRBJ1-1
D: TRBD1
length: 14
DNA: TGTGCCAGCAGACGTGGACAGGAGGAGGGTGAAGCTTTCTTT
CDR3: CASRRGQEEGEAFF

V: TRBV5-1
size: NA
J: TRBJ2-7
D: NA
length: 14
DNA: TGCGCCAGCAGCGTCCAGGACAGGGAGGGCGAGCAGTACTTC
CDR3: CASSVQDREGEQYF

V: TRBV24-1
size: few
J: TRBJ2-3
D: TRBD2
length: 17
DNA: TGTGCCACCAGTGACCCCAGGACTAGCGGGTCCGGTTATACGCAGTATTTT
CDR3: CATSDPRTSGSGYTQYF

V: TRBV30
size: NA
J: TRBJ2-3
D: NA
length: 13
DNA: TGTGCCTGGAGCGGATCTAGCACAGATACGCAGTATTTT
CDR3: CAWSGSSTDTQYF

V: TRBV20-1
size: few
J: TRBJ1-1
D: NA
length: 14
DNA: TGCAGTGCTAGAGATGCGCGGATGAACACTGAAGCTTTCTTT
CDR3: CSARDARMNTEAFF

V: TRBV18
size: few
J: TRBJ1-5
D: TRBD1
length: 14
DNA: TGTGCCAGCTCACTAGGACAGGGGTTTATGCCCCAGCATTTT
CDR3: CASSLGQGFMPQHF